This passage covers 16 T cell receptor beta chains from one sample sequenced in a study of blood T cell repertoires in COVID-19. Produced via immunoSEQ multiplex PCR; TCRdb's table is partial and in-frame only. The sample lists under 85,000 clones; around 80% were seen once. The sequenced sample was peripheral blood. The source is a man aged 55 to 70 with active or convalescent COVID-19.

Here the CDR3 DNA reads TGTGCCAGCAGTTTAGGCCCGAGCACCATATATTTT. It specifies CASSLGPSTIYF. The V gene is TRBV12-3 or TRBV12-4, the J gene TRBJ1-3; no clear D gene. Deletions cut 1 base from V and 9 bases from J, with 7 bases between. This CDR3 contains 12 residues.

The CDR3 bases are TGTGCCTGGAGTGTTGGCTTGGCGGGGGGTGAGACCCAGTACTTC. It is translated as CAWSVGLAGGETQYF. The J gene is TRBJ2-5, the V gene TRBV30; 8 nucleotides line up with TRBD2. This CDR3 region has 15 residues. V trimming: 0 bases; J trimming: 5 bases; junction bases outside the gene matches: 8. The germline V gene has CDR1 GTSNPN and CDR2 SVGIG (reference sequence).

V and J are TRBV6-4 and TRBJ2-7; a possible D gene is TRBD1 (5 bases). This CDR3 region has 14 residues. Trimming shortened V by 4 bases and J by 7 bases, and 17 bases separated the two germline ends. The germline V gene has CDR1 MRHNA and CDR2 SNTAGT. The CDR3 reads CASSVTDIFGEQYF. The CDR3 bases are TGTGCCAGCAGTGTCACGGACATTTTTGGAGAGCAGTACTTC.

The chain links TRBV6-4 to TRBJ1-2; 9 bases agree with TRBD1. Germline CDR1 reads MRHNA; CDR2 reads SNTAGT. After removal of 5 bases from V and 8 bases from J, the junction contained 12 bases not matched to a gene. This CDR3 is built from 15 residues. The CDR3 loop is CASSPGQGALRGYTF. In nucleotides, the CDR3 is TGTGCCAGCAGTCCGGGACAGGGTGCCCTCCGCGGCTACACCTTC.

V gene TRBV10-3 combines with J gene TRBJ1-1; D not certain. Trimming removed 5 bases from V and 7 bases from J, with 14 bases in between. This CDR3 contains 13 residues. CDR1 and CDR2 from the germline V gene are ENHRY and SYGVKD. The CDR3 bases are TGTGCCATCAGTCACCCACCCTCGGTTGAAGCTTTCTTT. It yields the protein CAISHPPSVEAFF.

The gene calls are TRBV20-1 and TRBJ2-3; D might be TRBD1 (6 bases). The CDR3 is 10 amino acids. The V end lost 6 bases, the J end lost 8 bases, and 9 bases lay between the germline ends. Per the germline V gene, CDR1 is DFQATT and CDR2 is SNEGSKA (reference sequence). DNA of the CDR3: TGCAGTGCGAGGGGGTTTACGCAGTATTTT. This translates into CSARGFTQYF.

The V and J genes are TRBV7-8 and TRBJ1-5, with D maybe TRBD1 (5 bases). Germline V gene lookup returns CDR1 SGHVS and CDR2 FQNEAQ. The V end lost 1 base, the J end lost 3 bases, and 16 bases lay between the germline ends. This CDR3 is 17 amino acids long. CDR3 loop: CASSLVFRGRNNQPQHF. CDR3 coding DNA: TGTGCCAGCAGCTTAGTGTTTAGGGGCCGCAACAATCAGCCCCAGCATTTT.

The rearrangement joins TRBV4-3 to TRBJ2-3; 9 nucleotides agree with TRBD2. The CDR3 covers 17 residues. Per the germline V gene, CDR1 is LGHNA and CDR2 is YSLEER. Trimming took 0 bases from V and 5 from J; bases not matched to a gene: 9. The CDR3 DNA is TGCGCCAGCAGCCAAGATAGGGCTAGCGGGGTGCGAGATACGCAGTATTTT. Encoded protein: CASSQDRASGVRDTQYF.

This clone was detected only a few times. The V and J genes are TRBV3-1 (or the pseudogene TRBV3-2) and TRBJ1-2; D ambiguous. The germline V gene has CDR1 LGHDT and CDR2 YNNKEL (reference sequence). CDR3 length equals 12 residues. V was trimmed by 0 bases and J by 8 bases, leaving 7 bases between them. The CDR3 nucleotides are TGTGCCAGCAGCCAAGAACACCGAGGCTACACCTTC. This codes for CASSQEHRGYTF.

V usage is TRBV11-2 and J usage is TRBJ1-1; no firm D call. V lost 0 bases and J lost 10, with 15 bases in between. CDR3 length: 14 residues. Germline V gene data show CDR1 as SGHAT and CDR2 as FQNNGV. The CDR3 nucleotides are TGTGCCAGCAGCTTAGATCGGGGAGAAACAACAGCTTTCTTT. It codes for CASSLDRGETTAFF.

This clone came up once. The rearrangement links TRBV24-1 to TRBJ2-5, with TRBD2 matching 13 bases. The V and J ends lost 0 bases and 5 bases, in that order; junction bases with no gene match: 2. CDR1 and CDR2 (germline): KGHDR, SFDVKD. The CDR3 length is 16 residues. The CDR3 region has the DNA TGTGCCACCAGTGATTTGGGGACTAGCGGGGTCGAGACCCAGTACTTC. The encoded protein is CATSDLGTSGVETQYF.

This clone has only one observation. The chain has TRBV24-1 and TRBJ2-1; D perhaps matches TRBD1 (6 bases). The V end was cut by 6 bases, the J end by 6 bases, with 14 bases between. The CDR3 runs to 14 residues. The germline V gene has CDR1 KGHDR and CDR2 SFDVKD. The CDR3 DNA sequence: TGTGCCACCAGTCAAACAGGGTTAGGCAATGAGCAGTTCTTC. This gives the protein CATSQTGLGNEQFF.

The rearrangement uses TRBV5-1 and TRBJ2-1, with 11 bases identical to TRBD2. The length of the CDR3 is 18 residues. V lost 0 bases to trimming and J lost 0 bases; unmatched junction nucleotides: 5. Germline V lookup: CDR1 SGHRS, CDR2 YFSETQ. CDR3 protein: CASSLGGLAVNSYNEQFF. CDR3 coding DNA: TGCGCCAGCAGCTTGGGGGGACTAGCGGTCAACTCCTACAATGAGCAGTTCTTC.

This clone was seen more than once but under ten times. The chain uses TRBV24-1 and TRBJ2-3, with D possibly matching TRBD1 (7 bases). The CDR3 runs 15 residues. Germline CDR1 KGHDR, CDR2 SFDVKD. V lost 3 bases and J 6 bases, leaving 15 bases between the germline ends. This CDR3 reads CATSDGGGAPDTQYF. The CDR3 DNA sequence: TGTGCCACCAGTGATGGAGGGGGCGCCCCGGATACGCAGTATTTT.

J is TRBJ2-3 and V is TRBV11-2; possibly TRBD1 for D (5 bases). Trimming pared 5 bases from V and 6 bases from J, leaving 9 bases between. The CDR3 length is 12 residues. Germline V gives CDR1 SGHAT, CDR2 FQNNGV. This chain's CDR3 is CASSQGSDTQYF. CDR3 in DNA: TGTGCCAGCAGCCAGGGCTCGGATACGCAGTATTTT.

This sequence joins TRBV6-4 and TRBJ1-6, with 7 bases that match TRBD1. The CDR3 covers 16 residues. V lost 3 bases, J lost 6 bases, and 8 bases stayed unmatched. CDR1 and CDR2 from the germline V gene are MRHNA and SNTAGT. This CDR3 is CASSEVQGTVNSPLHF. In DNA form, the CDR3 reads TGTGCCAGCAGTGAGGTCCAGGGGACAGTTAATTCACCCCTCCACTTT.